The T cell receptor beta chain described here comes from a study of T cells in Graves' hyperthyroidism and ophthalmopathy. This clonotype appeared a few times. CDR1 is SGHRS and CDR2 is YFSETQ in the germline V gene. Deletions cut 2 bases from V and 0 bases from J, with 12 bases between. This CDR3 has 16 amino acids. RNA transcripts provided the source from which TCR beta CDR3 regions were amplified. The primer set for the first-round RT-PCR of the TCR CDR3 was HTBI. Each CDR3 protein is one row after TCRdb ran MiXCR on the multiplex PCR reads. The table has more than 300,000 distinct CDR3 sequences, under 15% seen once.

The source of this sequence is a woman younger than 30 with Graves' hyperthyroidism. This chain connects TRBV5-1 to TRBJ2-4; D gene uncertain. Source material: blood. The CDR3 loop is CASSFRLKLAKNIQYF. In DNA form, the CDR3 reads TGCGCCAGCAGCTTTAGGCTCAAACTAGCCAAAAACATTCAGTACTTC.